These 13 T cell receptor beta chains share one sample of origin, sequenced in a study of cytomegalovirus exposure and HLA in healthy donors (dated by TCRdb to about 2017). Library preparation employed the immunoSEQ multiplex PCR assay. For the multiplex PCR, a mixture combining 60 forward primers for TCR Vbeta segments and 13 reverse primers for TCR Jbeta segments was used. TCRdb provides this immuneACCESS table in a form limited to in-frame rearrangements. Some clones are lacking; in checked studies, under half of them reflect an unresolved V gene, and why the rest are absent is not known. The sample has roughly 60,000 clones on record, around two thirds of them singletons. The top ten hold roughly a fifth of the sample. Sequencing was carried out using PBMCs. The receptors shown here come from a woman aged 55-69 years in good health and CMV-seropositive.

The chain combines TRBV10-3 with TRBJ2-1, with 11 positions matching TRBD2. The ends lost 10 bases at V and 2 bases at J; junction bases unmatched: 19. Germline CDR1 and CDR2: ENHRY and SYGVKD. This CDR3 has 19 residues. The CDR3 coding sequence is TGTGCCAACTCTGCGACTAGCGGGACGGTGGTGGGAACCTACAATGAGCAGTTCTTC. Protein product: CANSATSGTVVGTYNEQFF.

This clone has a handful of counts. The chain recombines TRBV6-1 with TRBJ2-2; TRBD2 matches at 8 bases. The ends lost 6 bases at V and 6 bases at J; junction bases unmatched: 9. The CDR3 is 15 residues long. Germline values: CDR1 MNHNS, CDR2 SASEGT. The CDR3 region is CASRSREGIAGELFF. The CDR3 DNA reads TGTGCCAGCAGGTCCCGGGAGGGGATTGCCGGGGAGCTGTTTTTT.

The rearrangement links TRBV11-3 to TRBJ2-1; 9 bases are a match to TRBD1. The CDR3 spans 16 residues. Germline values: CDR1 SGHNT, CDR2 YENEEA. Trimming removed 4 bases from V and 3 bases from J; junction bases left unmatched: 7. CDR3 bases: TGTGCCAGCAGCTCCTCCGGGACAGGGTTCTACAATGAGCAGTTCTTC. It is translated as CASSSSGTGFYNEQFF.

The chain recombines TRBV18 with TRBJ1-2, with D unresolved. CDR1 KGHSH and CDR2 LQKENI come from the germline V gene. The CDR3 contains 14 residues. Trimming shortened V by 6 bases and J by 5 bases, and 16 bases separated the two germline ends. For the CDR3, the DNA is TGTGCCAGCTCTCCCACCGGGGAGATATATGGCTACACCTTC. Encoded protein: CASSPTGEIYGYTF.

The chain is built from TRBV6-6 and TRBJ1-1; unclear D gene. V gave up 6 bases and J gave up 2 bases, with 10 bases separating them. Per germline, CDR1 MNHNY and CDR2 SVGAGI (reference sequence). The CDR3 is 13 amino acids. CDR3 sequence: CASRVSENTEAFF. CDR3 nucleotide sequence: TGTGCCAGCAGGGTTTCAGAAAACACTGAAGCTTTCTTT.

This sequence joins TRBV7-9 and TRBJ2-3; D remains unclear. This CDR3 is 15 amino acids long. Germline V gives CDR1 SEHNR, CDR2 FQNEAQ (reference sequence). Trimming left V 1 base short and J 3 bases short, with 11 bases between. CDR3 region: CASSLVRGFTDTQYF. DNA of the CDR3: TGTGCCAGCAGCTTAGTCCGTGGCTTTACAGATACGCAGTATTTT.

CDR3 sequence reads: CASSYSFQEDNEQFF. The CDR3 DNA is TGTGCCAGCAGTTACTCGTTCCAGGAAGACAATGAGCAGTTCTTC. This chain links TRBV6-5 with TRBJ2-1; D unresolved. V gave up 0 bases and J gave up 5 bases, with 11 bases separating them. This CDR3 spans 15 amino acids. Looked up from germline, CDR1 is MNHEY and CDR2 is SVGAGI.

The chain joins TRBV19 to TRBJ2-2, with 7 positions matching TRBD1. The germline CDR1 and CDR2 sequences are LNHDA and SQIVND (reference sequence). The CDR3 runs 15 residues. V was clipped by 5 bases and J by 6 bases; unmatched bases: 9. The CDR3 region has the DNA TGTGCCAGTAGTCCCTGGACAGGAGCATCCGGGGAGCTGTTTTTT. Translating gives CASSPWTGASGELFF.

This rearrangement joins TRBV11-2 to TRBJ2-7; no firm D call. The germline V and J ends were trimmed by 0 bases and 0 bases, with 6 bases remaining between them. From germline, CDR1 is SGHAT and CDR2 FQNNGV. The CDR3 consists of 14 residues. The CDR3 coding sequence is TGTGCCAGCAGCTTAGATCTAGGCTCCTACGAGCAGTACTTC. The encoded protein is CASSLDLGSYEQYF.

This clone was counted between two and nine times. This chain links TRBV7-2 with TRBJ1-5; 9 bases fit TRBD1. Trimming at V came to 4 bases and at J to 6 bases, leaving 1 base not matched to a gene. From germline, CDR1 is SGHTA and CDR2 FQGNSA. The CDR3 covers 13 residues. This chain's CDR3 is CASSWTGVQPQHF. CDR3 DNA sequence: TGTGCCAGCAGCTGGACAGGGGTTCAGCCCCAGCATTTT.

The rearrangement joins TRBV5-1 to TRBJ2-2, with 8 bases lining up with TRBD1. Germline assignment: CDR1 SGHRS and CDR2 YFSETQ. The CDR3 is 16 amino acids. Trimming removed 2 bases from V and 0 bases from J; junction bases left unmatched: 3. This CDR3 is CASSFQGASNTGELFF. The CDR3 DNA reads TGCGCCAGCAGCTTCCAGGGGGCCTCGAACACCGGGGAGCTGTTTTTT.

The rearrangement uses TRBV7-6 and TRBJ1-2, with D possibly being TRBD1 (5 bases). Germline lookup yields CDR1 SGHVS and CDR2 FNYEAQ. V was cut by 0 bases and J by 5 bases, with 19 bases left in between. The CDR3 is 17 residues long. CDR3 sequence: CASSLARGGAEVYGYTF. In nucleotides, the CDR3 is TGTGCCAGCAGCTTAGCGCGGGGTGGGGCGGAAGTTTATGGCTACACCTTC. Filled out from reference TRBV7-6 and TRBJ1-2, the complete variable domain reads GAGVSQSPRYKVTKRGQDVALRCDPISGHVSLYWYRQALGQGPEFLTYFNYEAQQDKSGLPNDRFSAERPEGSISTLTIQRTEQRDSAMYRCASSLARGGAEVYGYTFGSGTRLTVV.

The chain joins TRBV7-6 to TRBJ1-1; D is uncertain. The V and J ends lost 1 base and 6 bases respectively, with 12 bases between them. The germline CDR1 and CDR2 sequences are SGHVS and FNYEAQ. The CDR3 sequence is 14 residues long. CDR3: CASSLEFQRAEAFF. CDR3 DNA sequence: TGTGCCAGCAGCTTAGAATTTCAGAGGGCTGAAGCTTTCTTT. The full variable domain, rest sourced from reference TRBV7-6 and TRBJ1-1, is GAGVSQSPRYKVTKRGQDVALRCDPISGHVSLYWYRQALGQGPEFLTYFNYEAQQDKSGLPNDRFSAERPEGSISTLTIQRTEQRDSAMYRCASSLEFQRAEAFFGQGTRLTVV.